A single sample is the source of the 24 T cell receptor beta chains below, sequenced in a study of cytomegalovirus exposure and HLA in healthy donors. Assay: immunoSEQ multiplex PCR; the TCRdb copy retains only in-frame clones and omits some. The data show about 220,000 clones, with just over 85% seen just once and 2.9% held by the top ten. The sequenced material came from PBMCs. The receptors shown here come from a woman younger than 30 in good health and CMV-seronegative.

CDR3 amino acids: CASSLRGAGRTGELFF. The DNA of the CDR3 is TGTGCCAGCAGTTTAAGAGGAGCGGGGCGGACCGGGGAGCTGTTTTTT. The rearrangement links TRBV28 to TRBJ2-2, with 7 bases matching TRBD2. Per the germline V gene, CDR1 is MDHEN and CDR2 is SYDVKM. The V segment lost 2 bases and the J segment 5 bases; nucleotides outside the gene matches: 8. The CDR3 is 16 amino acids.

The V gene is TRBV9, the J gene TRBJ2-5, with 13 positions matching TRBD2. CDR1 is SGDLS and CDR2 is YYNGEE in the germline V gene. CDR3 length: 15 amino acids. The J segment lost 5 bases and the V segment lost 3 bases, leaving 4 bases of the junction unmatched. The DNA for the CDR3 is TGTGCCAGCAGCGGATCGGGACTAGCGGGGGAGACCCAGTACTTC. Protein product: CASSGSGLAGETQYF. The variable domain in full, with the rest retrieved from reference TRBV9 and TRBJ2-5, is DSGVTQTPKHLITATGQRVTLRCSPRSGDLSVYWYQQSLDQGLQFLIQYYNGEERAKGNILERFSAQQFPDLHSELNLSSLELGDSALYFCASSGSGLAGETQYFGPGTRLLVL.

J is TRBJ2-3 and V is TRBV13, with 8 bases matching TRBD2. CDR1 and CDR2 from the germline V gene are PRHDT and FYEKMQ (reference sequence). This CDR3 contains 16 residues. V was clipped by 3 bases and J by 0 bases; unmatched bases: 5. In DNA, the CDR3 is TGTGCCAGCAGCTTGGGGACTAGGTCGAGCACAGATACGCAGTATTTT. This encodes CASSLGTRSSTDTQYF. The full variable domain, its missing parts supplied by reference TRBV13 and TRBJ2-3, is AAGVIQSPRHLIKEKRETATLKCYPIPRHDTVYWYQQGPGQDPQFLISFYEKMQSDKGSIPDRFSAQQFSDYHSELNMSSLELGDSALYFCASSLGTRSSTDTQYFGPGTRLTVL.

The rearrangement links TRBV5-1 to TRBJ2-3, with 7 bases matching TRBD1. With 0 bases clipped from V and 3 bases from J, the junction kept 4 bases outside the gene matches. The CDR3 has 15 amino acids. From germline, CDR1 is SGHRS and CDR2 YFSETQ. The CDR3 sequence is CASSLADRATDTQYF. The CDR3 DNA reads as TGCGCCAGCAGCTTGGCCGACAGGGCTACAGATACGCAGTATTTT.

The V gene is TRBV29-1, the J gene TRBJ2-1; D not certain. CDR3 length: 18 residues. V lost 2 bases to trimming and J lost 0 bases, with 20 bases between them. Per the germline V gene, CDR1 is SQVTM and CDR2 is ANQGSEA. CDR3 DNA: TGCAGCGTTGAAATGTTGGTGGGCGCCTTGAGCTCCTACAATGAGCAGTTCTTC. Its translation: CSVEMLVGALSSYNEQFF.

This clone occurred once. The genes are TRBV6-1 and TRBJ1-2; possibly TRBD1 for D (5 bases). Germline V gene sequence: CDR1 MNHNS, CDR2 SASEGT. Trimming took 0 bases from V and 9 from J, leaving 14 bases between them. This CDR3 has 14 residues. CDR3 region: CASSEASRGMSYTF. In DNA, the CDR3 is TGTGCCAGCAGTGAAGCATCAAGGGGTATGAGCTACACCTTC.

V is TRBV30 and J is TRBJ1-1; 7 bases match TRBD1. Looked up from germline, CDR1 is GTSNPN and CDR2 is SVGIG (reference sequence). The CDR3 covers 15 residues. The ends lost 2 bases at V and 0 bases at J; junction bases unmatched: 6. CDR3 in amino acids: CAWSRGPVVNTEAFF. The CDR3 bases are TGTGCCTGGAGTAGGGGGCCAGTAGTGAACACTGAAGCTTTCTTT.

This rearrangement joins TRBV5-1 to TRBJ2-1; TRBD1 matches 7 bases. V was clipped by 0 bases and J by 8 bases; unmatched bases: 5. CDR3 length equals 14 residues. CDR1 is SGHRS and CDR2 is YFSETQ in the germline V gene. CDR3 in DNA: TGCGCCAGCAGCTTGGATACAGGGGAGTATGAGCAGTTCTTC. Protein: CASSLDTGEYEQFF.

The V gene is TRBV9, the J gene TRBJ2-2; the match to TRBD2 covers 10 bases. The V gene end was trimmed by 2 bases and the J gene end by 5 bases; junction bases not matched to a gene: 6. This CDR3 contains 16 residues. The germline V gene has CDR1 SGDLS and CDR2 YYNGEE. Written as DNA, the CDR3 is TGTGCCAGCAGCGTCAGCGGGAGGGCGAGGACCGGGGAGCTGTTTTTT. Its translation is CASSVSGRARTGELFF. Complete variable domain (other parts from reference TRBV9 and TRBJ2-2): DSGVTQTPKHLITATGQRVTLRCSPRSGDLSVYWYQQSLDQGLQFLIQYYNGEERAKGNILERFSAQQFPDLHSELNLSSLELGDSALYFCASSVSGRARTGELFFGEGSRLTVL.

The chain couples TRBV29-1 to TRBJ2-7; D not certain. Germline values: CDR1 SQVTM, CDR2 ANQGSEA. V was trimmed by 5 bases and J by 3 bases, leaving 11 bases between them. The CDR3 is 12 residues long. Here the CDR3 reads CSVRYGDYEQYF. CDR3 DNA sequence: TGCAGCGTTAGATACGGAGACTACGAGCAGTACTTC.

This rearrangement joins TRBV10-3 to TRBJ1-1; 7 bases are shared with TRBD1. The V gene's germline CDR1 is ENHRY and CDR2 SYGVKD. After removal of 6 bases from V and 0 bases from J, the junction contained 4 bases not matched to a gene. This CDR3 is built from 14 residues. CDR3 residues: CAIRPTGMNTEAFF. In nucleotides, the CDR3 is TGTGCCATCAGACCGACAGGGATGAACACTGAAGCTTTCTTT.

This clone was seen a single time. The rearrangement joins TRBV4-2 to TRBJ2-7; 7 positions match TRBD1. Germline trimming cut 0 bases from V and 7 bases from J; bases unmatched to any gene: 24. CDR1 is LGHNA, CDR2 YNFKEQ, per germline. The CDR3 runs 20 residues. CDR3 sequence: CASSQEGWGRGRTNRGEQYF. The CDR3 DNA is TGTGCCAGCAGCCAAGAAGGATGGGGCAGGGGGAGAACCAATCGGGGTGAGCAGTACTTC.

This clone has more than one count but fewer than ten. The chain joins TRBV11-3 to TRBJ2-3; D perhaps matches TRBD2 (6 bases). Trimming took 5 bases from V and 4 from J, leaving 13 bases between them. CDR1 and CDR2 from the germline V gene are SGHNT and YENEEA. The CDR3 has 14 amino acids. This CDR3 reads CASSQGLAADTQYF. The DNA for the CDR3 is TGTGCCAGCAGCCAGGGACTTGCCGCAGATACGCAGTATTTT.

V and J are TRBV5-1 and TRBJ2-5; 12 nucleotides agree with TRBD1. The CDR3 is 15 residues long. The V segment lost 6 bases and the J segment 4 bases; nucleotides outside the gene matches: 7. The germline V gene has CDR1 SGHRS and CDR2 YFSETQ. CDR3 in DNA: TGCGCCAGCAACTTCGGGACAGGGGGCAGAGAGACCCAGTACTTC. Translating gives CASNFGTGGRETQYF.

This clone was detected only once. J is TRBJ2-7 and V is TRBV4-1; D is perhaps TRBD2 (5 bases). Germline loops: CDR1 MGHRA, CDR2 YSYEKL. The CDR3 consists of 17 residues. Between the trimmed V and J ends, which lost 0 bases and 1 base, there was a span of 16 bases. Here the CDR3 reads CASSQDNPFGVSYEQYF. The CDR3 bases are TGCGCCAGCAGCCAAGATAATCCTTTCGGGGTTTCCTACGAGCAGTACTTC.

The genes are TRBV5-4 and TRBJ1-3; D gene unclear. The CDR3 totals 13 residues. Germline CDR1 is SGHNT and CDR2 is YYREEE (reference sequence). V was shortened by 1 base and J by 5 bases, with 7 bases between the two germline ends. The CDR3 sequence: CASSLRERNTIYF. The CDR3 DNA follows: TGTGCCAGCAGCTTGCGCGAGCGAAACACCATATATTTT.

A single count supports this clone. The rearrangement joins TRBV6-5 to TRBJ2-5; weak D call: TRBD1 (6 bases). Germline V CDR1 and CDR2: MNHEY, SVGAGI. There are 16 residues in the CDR3. Trimming took off 0 bases at V and 3 bases at J, with 14 bases between the two ends. CDR3 sequence (DNA): TGTGCCAGCAGTTACTCGGCAGGACAGTGGAAAGAGACCCAGTACTTC. This codes for CASSYSAGQWKETQYF.

V is TRBV6-1 and J is TRBJ2-5; TRBD2 matches 8 bases. V shed 4 bases, J shed 6 bases, and the junction held 10 bases outside the gene matches. The V gene's germline CDR1 is MNHNS and CDR2 SASEGT. The CDR3 has 15 amino acids. The DNA for the CDR3 is TGTGCCAGCAGTGGGGCGGGACTAGTAAGGCAGACCCAGTACTTC. This encodes CASSGAGLVRQTQYF.

The V and J genes are TRBV11-2 and TRBJ2-7, with D possibly being TRBD2 (6 bases). The CDR3 totals 15 residues. CDR1 SGHAT and CDR2 FQNNGV come from the germline V gene. The germline V and J ends were trimmed by 1 base and 4 bases, with 14 bases remaining between them. The CDR3 region is CASSLGSSVGYEQYF. CDR3 DNA: TGTGCCAGCAGCTTAGGGTCTAGCGTAGGATACGAGCAGTACTTC.

V gene TRBV5-4 combines with J gene TRBJ2-3, with D possibly TRBD2 on 6 matching bases. This CDR3 spans 14 amino acids. Per germline, CDR1 SGHNT and CDR2 YYREEE (reference sequence). Trimming took off 10 bases at V and 3 bases at J, with 18 bases between the two ends. The CDR3 loop is CARRSSVETDTQYF. The CDR3 DNA sequence: TGTGCCCGTAGGTCTAGCGTGGAAACAGATACGCAGTATTTT. The entire variable domain, with the rest obtained from reference TRBV5-4 and TRBJ2-3, is as follows: ETGVTQSPTHLIKTRGQQVTLRCSSQSGHNTVSWYQQALGQGPQFIFQYYREEENGRGNFPPRFSGLQFPNYSSELNVNALELDDSALYLCARRSSVETDTQYFGPGTRLTVL.

The rearrangement links TRBV7-9 to TRBJ1-1; 7 positions agree with TRBD1. This CDR3 contains 17 residues. V lost 1 base to trimming and J lost 6 bases; unmatched junction nucleotides: 14. Germline V gene data show CDR1 as SEHNR and CDR2 as FQNEAQ (reference sequence). The CDR3 sequence: CASSLVGTAPFPAEAFF. CDR3 sequence (DNA): TGTGCCAGCAGCTTAGTTGGGACAGCTCCTTTTCCCGCTGAAGCTTTCTTT.

The rearrangement joins TRBV29-1 to TRBJ2-2; TRBD1 matches at 10 bases. The CDR3 is 12 residues long. Germline-derived CDR1 and CDR2 are SQVTM and ANQGSEA. The V and J ends lost 7 bases and 11 bases, in that order; junction bases with no gene match: 7. The CDR3 DNA sequence: TGCAGCGCGGGACAGGGGCCCGCCGAGCTGTTTTTT. Amino acid sequence: CSAGQGPAELFF.

The CDR3 DNA sequence: TGTGCCAGCAGTCTAGCGGGAGCCTTCTACAATGAGCAGTTCTTC. Its translation: CASSLAGAFYNEQFF. This rearrangement joins TRBV28 to TRBJ2-1; 10 nucleotides agree with TRBD2. Losses at the gene ends were 5 bases for V and 3 bases for J; bases not matched to a gene: 4. CDR1 MDHEN and CDR2 SYDVKM come from the germline V gene. This CDR3 spans 15 amino acids.

The rearrangement joins TRBV19 to TRBJ2-1; TRBD1 agrees at 7 bases. V trimming: 6 bases; J trimming: 9 bases; junction bases outside the gene matches: 11. CDR3 length: 14 residues. Per germline, CDR1 LNHDA and CDR2 SQIVND (reference sequence). CDR3 amino acids: CASSRDRTHGEQFF. CDR3 coding DNA: TGTGCCAGTAGCCGGGACAGAACGCACGGTGAGCAGTTCTTC.